Sequencing of this TCR beta chain was carried out in a study of T cell changes during pregnancy in multiple sclerosis. TCRdb's table, derived via immunoSEQ multiplex PCR, lists solely in-frame clones and lacks some. The data hold 38,000 or so clones, with 90% observed a single time. V was shortened by 2 bases and J by 4 bases, with 6 bases between the two germline ends. This CDR3 has 11 residues. Germline CDR1 is GTSNPN and CDR2 is SVGIG (reference sequence). The TCR comes from a female donor with multiple sclerosis, enrolled in a pregnancy study. The gene calls are TRBV30 and TRBJ2-7, with D unresolved. Sequences were derived from CD4+ T cells from peripheral blood mononuclear cells, sampled in the third trimester of pregnancy. This CDR3 reads CAWSNNYEQYF. In DNA form, the CDR3 reads TGTGCCTGGAGTAACAATTACGAGCAGTACTTC.